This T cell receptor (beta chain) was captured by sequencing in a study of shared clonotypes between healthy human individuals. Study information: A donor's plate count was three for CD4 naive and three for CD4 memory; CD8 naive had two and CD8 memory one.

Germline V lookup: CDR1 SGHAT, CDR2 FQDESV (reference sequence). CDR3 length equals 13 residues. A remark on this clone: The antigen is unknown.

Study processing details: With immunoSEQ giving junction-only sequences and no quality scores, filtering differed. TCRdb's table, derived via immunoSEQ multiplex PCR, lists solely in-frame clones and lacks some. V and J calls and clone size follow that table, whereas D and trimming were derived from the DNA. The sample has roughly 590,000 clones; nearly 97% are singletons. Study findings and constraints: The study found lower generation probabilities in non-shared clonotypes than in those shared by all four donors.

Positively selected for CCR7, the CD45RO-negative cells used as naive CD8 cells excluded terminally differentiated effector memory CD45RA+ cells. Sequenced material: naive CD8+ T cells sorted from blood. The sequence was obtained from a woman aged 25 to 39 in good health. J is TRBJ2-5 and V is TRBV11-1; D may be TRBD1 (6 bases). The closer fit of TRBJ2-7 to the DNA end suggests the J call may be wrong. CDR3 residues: CASGHRESYEQYF. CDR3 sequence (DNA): TGTGCCAGCGGCCACAGGGAATCCTACGAGCAGTACTTC.